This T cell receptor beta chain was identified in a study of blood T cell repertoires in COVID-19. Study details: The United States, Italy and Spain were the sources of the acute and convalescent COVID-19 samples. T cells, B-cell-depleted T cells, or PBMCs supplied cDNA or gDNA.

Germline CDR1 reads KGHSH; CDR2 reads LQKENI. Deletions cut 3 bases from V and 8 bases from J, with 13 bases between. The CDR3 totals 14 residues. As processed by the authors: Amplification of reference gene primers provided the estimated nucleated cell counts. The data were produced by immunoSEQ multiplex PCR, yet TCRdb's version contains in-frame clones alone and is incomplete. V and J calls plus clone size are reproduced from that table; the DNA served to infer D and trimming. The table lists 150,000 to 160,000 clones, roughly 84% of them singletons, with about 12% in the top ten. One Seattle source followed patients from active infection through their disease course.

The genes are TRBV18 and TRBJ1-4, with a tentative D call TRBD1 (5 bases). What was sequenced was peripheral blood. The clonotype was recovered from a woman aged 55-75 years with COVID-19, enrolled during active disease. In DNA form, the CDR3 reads TGTGCCAGCTCACCCGAAAGGGGCGACGAAAAACTGTTTTTT. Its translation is CASSPERGDEKLFF.